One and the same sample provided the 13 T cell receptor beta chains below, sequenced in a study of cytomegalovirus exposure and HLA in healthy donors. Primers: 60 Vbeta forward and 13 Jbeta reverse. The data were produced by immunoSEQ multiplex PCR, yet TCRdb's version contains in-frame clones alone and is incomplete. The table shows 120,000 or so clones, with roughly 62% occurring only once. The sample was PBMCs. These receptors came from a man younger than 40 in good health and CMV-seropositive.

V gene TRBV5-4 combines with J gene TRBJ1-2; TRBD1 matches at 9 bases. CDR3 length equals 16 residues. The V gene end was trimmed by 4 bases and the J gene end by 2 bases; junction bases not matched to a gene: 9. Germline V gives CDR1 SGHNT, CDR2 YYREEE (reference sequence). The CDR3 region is CASSTVQDRGNYGYTF. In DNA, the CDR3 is TGTGCCAGCAGCACGGTTCAGGACAGGGGAAACTATGGCTACACCTTC.

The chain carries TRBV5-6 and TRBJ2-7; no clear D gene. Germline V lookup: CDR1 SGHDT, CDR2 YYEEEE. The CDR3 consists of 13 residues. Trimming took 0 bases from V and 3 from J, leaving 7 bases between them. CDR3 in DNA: TGTGCCAGCAGCTTGGTGACTGTCTACGAGCAGTACTTC. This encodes CASSLVTVYEQYF.

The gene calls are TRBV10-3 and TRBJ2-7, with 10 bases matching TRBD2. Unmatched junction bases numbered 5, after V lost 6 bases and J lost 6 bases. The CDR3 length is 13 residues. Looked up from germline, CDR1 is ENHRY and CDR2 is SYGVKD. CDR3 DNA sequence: TGTGCCATCAGGGTCCAGCGGGAGGGCGAGCAGTACTTC. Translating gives CAIRVQREGEQYF.

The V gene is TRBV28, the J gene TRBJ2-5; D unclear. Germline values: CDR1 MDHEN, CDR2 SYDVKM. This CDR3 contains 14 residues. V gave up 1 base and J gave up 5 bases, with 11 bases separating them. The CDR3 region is CASSLLKRKETQYF. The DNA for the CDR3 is TGTGCCAGCAGTTTATTGAAGCGTAAGGAGACCCAGTACTTC.

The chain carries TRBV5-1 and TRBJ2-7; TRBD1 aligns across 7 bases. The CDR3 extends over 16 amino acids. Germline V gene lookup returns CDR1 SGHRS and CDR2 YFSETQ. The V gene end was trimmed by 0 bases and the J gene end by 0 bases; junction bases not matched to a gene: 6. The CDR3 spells CASSLGGTVTSYEQYF. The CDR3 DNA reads TGCGCCAGCAGCTTGGGAGGGACAGTGACCTCCTACGAGCAGTACTTC.

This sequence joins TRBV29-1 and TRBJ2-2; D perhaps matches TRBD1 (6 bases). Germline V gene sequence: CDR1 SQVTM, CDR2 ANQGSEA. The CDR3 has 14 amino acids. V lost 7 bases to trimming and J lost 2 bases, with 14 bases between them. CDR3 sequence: CSAVRGHNTGELFF. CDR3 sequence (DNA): TGCAGCGCTGTTAGGGGACATAACACCGGGGAGCTGTTTTTT.

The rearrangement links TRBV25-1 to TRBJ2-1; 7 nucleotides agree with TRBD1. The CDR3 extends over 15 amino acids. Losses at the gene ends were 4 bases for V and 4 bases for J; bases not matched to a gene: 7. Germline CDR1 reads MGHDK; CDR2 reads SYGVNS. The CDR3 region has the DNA TGTGCCAGCAGTGCGACAGGGTTACGGTACAATGAGCAGTTCTTC. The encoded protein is CASSATGLRYNEQFF.

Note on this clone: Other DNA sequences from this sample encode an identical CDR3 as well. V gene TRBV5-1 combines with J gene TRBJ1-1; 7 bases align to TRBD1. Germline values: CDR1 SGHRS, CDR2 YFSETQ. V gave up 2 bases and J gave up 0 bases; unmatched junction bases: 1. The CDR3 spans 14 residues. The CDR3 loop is CASSLDRVNTEAFF. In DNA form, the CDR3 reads TGCGCCAGCAGCTTAGACAGGGTGAACACTGAAGCTTTCTTT.

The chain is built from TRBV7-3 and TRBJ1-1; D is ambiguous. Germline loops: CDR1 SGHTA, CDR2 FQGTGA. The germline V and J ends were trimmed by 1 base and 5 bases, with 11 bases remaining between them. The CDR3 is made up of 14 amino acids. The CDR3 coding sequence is TGTGCCAGCAGCTTAAGCGGGAGCAATACTGAAGCTTTCTTT. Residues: CASSLSGSNTEAFF.

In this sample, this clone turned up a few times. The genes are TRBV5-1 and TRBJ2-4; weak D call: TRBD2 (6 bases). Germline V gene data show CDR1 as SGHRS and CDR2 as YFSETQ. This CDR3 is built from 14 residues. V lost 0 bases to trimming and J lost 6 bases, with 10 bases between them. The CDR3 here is CASSLGRESNIQYF. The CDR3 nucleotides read TGCGCCAGCAGCTTGGGTCGGGAGTCAAACATTCAGTACTTC.

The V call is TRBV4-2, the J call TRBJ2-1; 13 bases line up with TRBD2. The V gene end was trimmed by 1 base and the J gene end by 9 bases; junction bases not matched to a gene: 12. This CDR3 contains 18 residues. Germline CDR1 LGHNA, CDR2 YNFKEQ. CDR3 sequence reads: CASSQVSSGLAGEGEQFF. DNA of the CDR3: TGTGCCAGCAGCCAAGTTTCGAGTGGACTAGCGGGAGAGGGTGAGCAGTTCTTC.

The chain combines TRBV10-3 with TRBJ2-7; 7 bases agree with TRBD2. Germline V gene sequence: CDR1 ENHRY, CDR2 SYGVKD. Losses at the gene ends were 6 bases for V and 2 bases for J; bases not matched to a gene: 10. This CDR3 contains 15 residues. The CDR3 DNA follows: TGTGCCATCAGGGCCGGCGGCGGGAGTGCCTACGAGCAGTACTTC. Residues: CAIRAGGGSAYEQYF.

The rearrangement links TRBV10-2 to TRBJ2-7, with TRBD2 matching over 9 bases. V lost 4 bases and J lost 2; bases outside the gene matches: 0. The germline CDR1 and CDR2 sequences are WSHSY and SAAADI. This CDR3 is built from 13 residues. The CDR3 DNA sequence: TGCGCCAGCAGTGCTAGCGGGACCTACGAGCAGTACTTC. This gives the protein CASSASGTYEQYF.